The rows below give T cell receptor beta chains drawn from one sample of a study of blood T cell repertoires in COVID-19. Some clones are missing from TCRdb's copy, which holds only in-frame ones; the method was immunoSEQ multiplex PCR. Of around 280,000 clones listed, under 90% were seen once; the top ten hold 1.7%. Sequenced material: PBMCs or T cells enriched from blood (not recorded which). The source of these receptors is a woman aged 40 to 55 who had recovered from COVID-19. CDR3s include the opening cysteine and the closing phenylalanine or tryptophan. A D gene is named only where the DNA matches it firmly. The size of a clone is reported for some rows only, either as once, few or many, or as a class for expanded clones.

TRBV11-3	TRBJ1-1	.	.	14	CASSLDRQNTEAFF	TGTGCCAGCAGCTTGGACAGACAGAACACTGAAGCTTTCTTT
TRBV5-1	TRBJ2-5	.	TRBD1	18	CASSLAWPNRGRGETQYF	TGCGCCAGCAGCTTGGCCTGGCCGAACAGGGGGCGAGGAGAGACCCAGTACTTC
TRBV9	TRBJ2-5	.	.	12	CASSQEDRTQYF	TGTGCCAGCAGCCAGGAGGATCGGACCCAGTACTTC
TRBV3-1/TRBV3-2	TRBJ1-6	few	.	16	CASSQDGAVGVSPLHF	TGTGCCAGCAGCCAAGATGGGGCAGTTGGGGTGTCACCCCTCCACTTT
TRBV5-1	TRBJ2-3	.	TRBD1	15	CASSLSYRGPDTQYF	TGCGCCAGCAGCTTGTCGTACAGGGGGCCAGATACGCAGTATTTT
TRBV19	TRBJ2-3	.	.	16	CASSLGTQKSTDTQYF	TGTGCCAGTAGCCTAGGGACTCAAAAGTCCACAGATACGCAGTATTTT
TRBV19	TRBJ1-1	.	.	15	CASWMWGEANTEAFF	TGTGCCAGTTGGATGTGGGGGGAGGCGAACACTGAAGCTTTCTTT
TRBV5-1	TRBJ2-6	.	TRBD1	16	CASSLTGSSGANVLTF	TGCGCCAGCAGCCTGACAGGGAGCTCTGGGGCCAACGTCCTGACTTTC
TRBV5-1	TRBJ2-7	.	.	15	CASSLQGHESYEQYF	TGCGCCAGCAGCCTTCAAGGACACGAGTCCTACGAGCAGTACTTC
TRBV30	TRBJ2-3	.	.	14	CACQRGGPTDTQYF	TGTGCCTGCCAAAGGGGGGGGCCCACAGATACGCAGTATTTT
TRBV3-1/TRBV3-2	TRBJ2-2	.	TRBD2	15	CASSQGEGYTGELFF	TGTGCCAGCAGCCAGGGGGAGGGCTACACCGGGGAGCTGTTTTTT
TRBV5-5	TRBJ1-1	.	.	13	CASSLAGGGQAFF	TGTGCCAGCAGCTTGGCCGGGGGGGGCCAAGCTTTCTTT
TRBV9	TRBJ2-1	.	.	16	CASSVDVTSSYNEQFF	TGTGCCAGCAGCGTAGACGTCACTAGTTCCTACAATGAGCAGTTCTTC
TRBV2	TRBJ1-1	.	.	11	CASSDYTEAFF	TGTGCCAGCAGTGACTACACTGAAGCTTTCTTT
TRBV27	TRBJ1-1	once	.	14	CASRLGQLNTEAFF	TGTGCCAGCAGATTGGGGCAACTGAACACTGAAGCTTTCTTT
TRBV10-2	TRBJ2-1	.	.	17	CASSEIVGGGRNNEQFF	TGCGCCAGCAGTGAGATAGTTGGCGGGGGCCGAAACAATGAGCAGTTCTTC
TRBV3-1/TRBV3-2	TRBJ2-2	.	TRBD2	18	CASSRVVASGGFTGELFF	TGTGCCAGCAGCCGCGTGGTGGCTAGCGGGGGTTTTACCGGGGAGCTGTTTTTT
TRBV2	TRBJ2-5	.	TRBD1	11	CATGGWETQYF	TGTGCGACAGGGGGGTGGGAGACCCAGTACTTC
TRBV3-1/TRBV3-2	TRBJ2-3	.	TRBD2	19	CASSQRGSGRDLDTDTQYF	TGTGCCAGCAGCCAACGAGGGAGCGGGAGGGACCTTGACACAGATACGCAGTATTTT
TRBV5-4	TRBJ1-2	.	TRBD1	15	CASSHRDRGNYGYTF	TGTGCCAGCAGCCATAGGGACAGGGGTAACTATGGCTACACCTTC
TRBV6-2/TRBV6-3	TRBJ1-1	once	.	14	CASSYPQQNTEAFF	TGTGCCAGCAGTTACCCACAGCAGAACACTGAAGCTTTCTTT
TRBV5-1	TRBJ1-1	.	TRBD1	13	CASSSGQGVKAFF	TGCGCCAGCAGCTCGGGACAGGGGGTAAAAGCTTTCTTT
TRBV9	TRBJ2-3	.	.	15	CASSARTASTDTQYF	TGTGCCAGCAGCGCCCGGACAGCCAGCACAGATACGCAGTATTTT
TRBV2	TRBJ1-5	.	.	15	CASSENGAVGQPQHF	TGTGCCAGCAGTGAGAATGGGGCCGTAGGTCAGCCCCAGCATTTT
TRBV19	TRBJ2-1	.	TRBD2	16	CASSIALAGGWNEQFF	TGTGCCAGTAGCATCGCCTTAGCGGGAGGCTGGAATGAGCAGTTCTTC
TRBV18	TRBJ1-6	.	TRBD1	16	CASSPYGGGTDSPLHF	TGTGCCAGCTCACCTTATGGAGGGGGCACTGATTCACCCCTCCACTTT
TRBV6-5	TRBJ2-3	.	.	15	CASSYSGGLQDTQYF	TGTGCCAGCAGTTACTCGGGGGGGCTTCAAGATACGCAGTATTTT
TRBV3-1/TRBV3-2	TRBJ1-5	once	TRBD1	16	CASSQTAGTGSQPQHF	TGTGCCAGCAGCCAAACCGCCGGGACAGGGAGTCAGCCCCAGCATTTT
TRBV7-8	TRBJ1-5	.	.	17	CASSYLPRGASNQPQHF	TGTGCCAGCAGCTATCTCCCCCGGGGGGCTAGCAATCAGCCCCAGCATTTT